The text below deals with one T cell receptor (beta chain). The assay was immunoSEQ multiplex PCR, and TCRdb's table has in-frame clones only and misses some. The sample shows 120,000 or so clones, approximately 90% of them seen only once. These data belong to a study of control samples from healthy donors and cancer patients. Germline V gene lookup returns CDR1 LGHDT and CDR2 YNNKEL (reference sequence). Trimming cost V 4 bases and J 5 bases; bases outside gene matches: 9. The CDR3 is 15 amino acids. Sample: blood. This chain joins TRBV3-1 (or the pseudogene TRBV3-2) and TRBJ2-7; 9 bases match TRBD1. The TCR originated in a man younger than 40 in good health. The CDR3: CASSLSGTGLNEQYF. The CDR3 bases are TGTGCCAGCAGCCTCTCCGGGACAGGGCTCAACGAGCAGTACTTC.